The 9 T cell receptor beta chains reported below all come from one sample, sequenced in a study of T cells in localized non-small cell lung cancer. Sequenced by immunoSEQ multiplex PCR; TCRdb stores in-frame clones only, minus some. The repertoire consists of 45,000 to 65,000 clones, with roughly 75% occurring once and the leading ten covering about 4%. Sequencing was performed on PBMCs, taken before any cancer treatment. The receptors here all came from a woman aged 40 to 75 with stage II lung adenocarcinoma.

The CDR3 DNA is TGTGCCATCAGTGGACAGGAGGGCGTTCGAACCCAGCCCCAGCATTTT. This sequence encodes CAISGQEGVRTQPQHF. The chain couples TRBV10-3 to TRBJ1-5; possibly TRBD1 for D (6 bases). The germline V gene has CDR1 ENHRY and CDR2 SYGVKD. The CDR3 spans 16 residues. The ends were cut back, 4 bases at V and 7 bases at J, with 20 bases in the middle.

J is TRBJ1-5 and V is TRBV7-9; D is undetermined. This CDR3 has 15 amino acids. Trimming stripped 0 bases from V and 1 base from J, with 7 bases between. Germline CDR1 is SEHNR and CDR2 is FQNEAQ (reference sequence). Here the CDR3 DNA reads TGTGCCAGCAGCTTAGCGCCAGGAAGCAATCAGCCCCAGCATTTT. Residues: CASSLAPGSNQPQHF.

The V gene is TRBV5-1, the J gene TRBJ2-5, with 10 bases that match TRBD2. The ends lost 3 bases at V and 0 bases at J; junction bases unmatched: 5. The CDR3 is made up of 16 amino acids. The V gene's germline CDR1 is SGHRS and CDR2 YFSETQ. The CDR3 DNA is TGCGCCAGCAGCTCCGGGACTAGCGCAGACCAAGAGACCCAGTACTTC. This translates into CASSSGTSADQETQYF.

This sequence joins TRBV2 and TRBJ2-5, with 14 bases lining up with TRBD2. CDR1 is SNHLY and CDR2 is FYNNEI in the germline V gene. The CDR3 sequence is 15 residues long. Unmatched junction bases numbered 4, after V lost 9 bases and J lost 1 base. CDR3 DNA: TGTGCCAGTACAGGACTAGCGGGGGGCCAAGAGACCCAGTACTTC. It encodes CASTGLAGGQETQYF.

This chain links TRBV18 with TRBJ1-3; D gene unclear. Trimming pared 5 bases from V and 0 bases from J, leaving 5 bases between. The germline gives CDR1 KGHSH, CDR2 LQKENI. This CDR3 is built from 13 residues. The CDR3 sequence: CASSTSSGNTIYF. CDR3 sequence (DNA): TGTGCCAGCTCAACTAGCTCTGGAAACACCATATATTTT.

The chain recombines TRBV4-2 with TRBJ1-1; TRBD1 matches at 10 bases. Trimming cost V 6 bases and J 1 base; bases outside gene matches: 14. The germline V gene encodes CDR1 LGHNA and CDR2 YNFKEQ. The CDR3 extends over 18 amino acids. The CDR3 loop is CASSTPGQGMFRNTEAFF. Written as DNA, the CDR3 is TGTGCCAGCAGTACTCCGGGACAGGGGATGTTTAGGAACACTGAAGCTTTCTTT.

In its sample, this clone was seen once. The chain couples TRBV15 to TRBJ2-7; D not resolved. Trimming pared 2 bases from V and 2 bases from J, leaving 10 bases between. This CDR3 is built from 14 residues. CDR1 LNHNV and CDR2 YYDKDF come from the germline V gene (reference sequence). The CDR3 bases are TGTGCCACCAGCAGAACGGACGGAACCTACGAGCAGTACTTC. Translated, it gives CATSRTDGTYEQYF.

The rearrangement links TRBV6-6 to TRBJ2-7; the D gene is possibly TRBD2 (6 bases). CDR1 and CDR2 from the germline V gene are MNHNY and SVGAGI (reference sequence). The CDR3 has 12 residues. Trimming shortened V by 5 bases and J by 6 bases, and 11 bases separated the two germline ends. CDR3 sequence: CASSNRDSEQYF. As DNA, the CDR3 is TGTGCCAGCAGTAACCGGGACTCCGAGCAGTACTTC.

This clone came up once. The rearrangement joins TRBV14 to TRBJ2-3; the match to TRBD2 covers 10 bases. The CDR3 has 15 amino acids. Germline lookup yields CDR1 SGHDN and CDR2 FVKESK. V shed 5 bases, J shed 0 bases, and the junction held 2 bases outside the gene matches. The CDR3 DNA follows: TGTGCCAGCAGCGTTAGCGGGGGGAGCACAGATACGCAGTATTTT. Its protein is CASSVSGGSTDTQYF. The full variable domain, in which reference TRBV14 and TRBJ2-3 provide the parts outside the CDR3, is EAGVTQFPSHSVIEKGQTVTLRCDPISGHDNLYWYRRVMGKEIKFLLHFVKESKQDESGMPNNRFLAERTGGTYSTLKVQPAELEDSGVYFCASSVSGGSTDTQYFGPGTRLTVL.